The 20 T cell receptor beta chains in this list originate from one sample, sequenced in a study of blood T cell repertoires in COVID-19. This table comes from immunoSEQ multiplex PCR, and its TCRdb copy is limited to in-frame clones, with some not included. The sample lists 200,000 or so clones, about nine tenths occurring once. Sequencing was done on a sample of PBMCs or T cells enriched from blood (not recorded which). The receptors come from a woman aged 25 to 45 who had recovered from COVID-19.

This rearrangement joins TRBV4-1 to TRBJ2-1, with 8 positions matching TRBD2. CDR1 and CDR2 (germline): MGHRA, YSYEKL. The J segment lost 0 bases and the V segment lost 3 bases, leaving 4 bases of the junction unmatched. The CDR3 consists of 16 residues. This CDR3 reads CASSQAGTSSYNEQFF. CDR3 nucleotide sequence: TGCGCCAGCAGCCAGGCCGGGACTAGCTCCTACAATGAGCAGTTCTTC.

The chain combines TRBV5-6 with TRBJ2-2, with D tentatively TRBD1 (5 bases). The germline V gene encodes CDR1 SGHDT and CDR2 YYEEEE. The CDR3 spans 15 residues. V was shortened by 1 base and J by 5 bases, with 12 bases between the two germline ends. The CDR3 sequence: CASSLMVAGTGELFF. CDR3 bases: TGTGCCAGCAGCTTGATGGTTGCAGGGACCGGGGAGCTGTTTTTT.

The chain joins TRBV6-1 to TRBJ1-5, with D maybe TRBD1 (5 bases). Trimming shortened V by 3 bases and J by 9 bases, and 18 bases separated the two germline ends. The germline CDR1 and CDR2 sequences are MNHNS and SASEGT. This CDR3 comprises 15 residues. Here the CDR3 DNA reads TGTGCCAGCAGTGAGGGCCAGGGCCCGTGGGCGCCCCAGCATTTT. This encodes CASSEGQGPWAPQHF.

The rearrangement links TRBV10-3 to TRBJ1-6; unclear D gene. The CDR3 runs 14 residues. V lost 1 base and J lost 13, with 14 bases in between. Germline loops: CDR1 ENHRY, CDR2 SYGVKD. This CDR3 reads CAISEYGGEAPLHF. The CDR3 DNA reads TGTGCCATCAGTGAGTATGGAGGCGAGGCTCCCCTCCACTTT.

This CDR3 is CAISDPGQGFYEQYF. CDR3 DNA sequence: TGTGCCATCAGTGATCCGGGACAGGGATTCTACGAGCAGTACTTC. The chain has TRBV10-3 and TRBJ2-7; TRBD1 agrees at 9 bases. This CDR3 has 15 residues. Germline lookup yields CDR1 ENHRY and CDR2 SYGVKD. V was pared by 3 bases and J by 3 bases, with 6 bases of the junction left unmatched.

This rearrangement joins TRBV19 to TRBJ2-5, with TRBD1 as a possible D gene (5 bases). The CDR3 totals 12 residues. The germline V gene encodes CDR1 LNHDA and CDR2 SQIVND (reference sequence). V shed 9 bases and J shed 5 bases, with 13 bases lying between them. Here the CDR3 reads CASRAMGETQYF. The CDR3 DNA is TGTGCCAGCAGGGCAATGGGGGAGACCCAGTACTTC.

This chain joins TRBV7-9 and TRBJ2-2; D gene unclear. Trimming removed 6 bases from V and 0 bases from J, with 8 bases in between. The CDR3 has 14 residues. Germline loops: CDR1 SEHNR, CDR2 FQNEAQ (reference sequence). The CDR3 DNA sequence: TGTGCCAGCAGAAGCAAGCCGAACACCGGGGAGCTGTTTTTT. It encodes CASRSKPNTGELFF.

The rearrangement joins TRBV4-1 to TRBJ1-2, with 8 positions matching TRBD1. V was clipped by 3 bases and J by 6 bases; unmatched bases: 9. CDR3 size: 15 residues. In germline, CDR1 is MGHRA, CDR2 YSYEKL. DNA for the CDR3: TGCGCCAGCAGCCAGGGTCCAGGGGGCGGCAATGGCTACACCTTC. It specifies CASSQGPGGGNGYTF.

The rearrangement links TRBV4-1 to TRBJ2-4; TRBD1 might be the D (6 bases). Per the germline V gene, CDR1 is MGHRA and CDR2 is YSYEKL. With 3 bases removed from V and 4 bases from J, the gap between germline ends came to 10 bases. This CDR3 region has 14 residues. This chain's CDR3 is CASSHPGQKNIQYF. The CDR3 DNA is TGCGCCAGCAGCCACCCAGGACAGAAAAACATTCAGTACTTC.

The genes are TRBV11-2 and TRBJ2-7; D perhaps matches TRBD1 (6 bases). Germline V gene sequence: CDR1 SGHAT, CDR2 FQNNGV. V shed 2 bases and J shed 4 bases, with 18 bases lying between them. The CDR3 has 16 residues. CDR3 bases: TGTGCCAGCAGCTTAAAACACAGGGCACTTGGTTACGAGCAGTACTTC. Its translation is CASSLKHRALGYEQYF.

The CDR3 sequence: CASSFNRDRGNTIYF. In DNA form, the CDR3 reads TGTGCCAGCAGCTTTAACCGGGACAGGGGTAACACCATATATTTT. This chain uses TRBV11-2 with TRBJ1-3; 10 positions match TRBD1. Unmatched junction bases numbered 6, after V lost 3 bases and J lost 7 bases. This CDR3 is 15 amino acids long. From germline, CDR1 is SGHAT and CDR2 FQNNGV. The full variable domain, completed using reference TRBV11-2 and TRBJ1-3, is EAGVAQSPRYKIIEKRQSVAFWCNPISGHATLYWYQQILGQGPKLLIQFQNNGVVDDSQLPKDRFSAERLKGVDSTLKIQPAKLEDSAVYLCASSFNRDRGNTIYFGEGSWLTVV.

The V and J genes are TRBV3-1 (or the pseudogene TRBV3-2) and TRBJ2-7; unclear D gene. Trimming shortened V by 0 bases and J by 3 bases, and 9 bases separated the two germline ends. The CDR3 consists of 14 residues. The germline V gene encodes CDR1 LGHDT and CDR2 YNNKEL (reference sequence). Here the CDR3 DNA reads TGTGCCAGCAGCCAAGATGGGCAACTCTACGAGCAGTACTTC. As protein: CASSQDGQLYEQYF.

J is TRBJ1-1 and V is TRBV3-1 (or the pseudogene TRBV3-2), with D possibly TRBD1 on 6 matching bases. CDR1 is LGHDT, CDR2 YNNKEL, per germline (reference sequence). Trimming took 6 bases from V and 4 from J, leaving 15 bases between them. The length of the CDR3 is 14 residues. The CDR3 sequence is CASSQATGVTEAFF. CDR3 sequence (DNA): TGTGCCAGCAGTCAGGCGACAGGTGTCACTGAAGCTTTCTTT.

The rearrangement joins TRBV5-1 to TRBJ1-1, with TRBD1 as a possible D gene (5 bases). Trimming took 0 bases from V and 5 from J, leaving 8 bases between them. The germline V gene has CDR1 SGHRS and CDR2 YFSETQ. The CDR3 extends over 13 amino acids. The CDR3 DNA is TGCGCCAGCAGCTTGGACGGGGGAACTGAAGCTTTCTTT. Its translation is CASSLDGGTEAFF.

The chain carries TRBV21-1 and TRBJ1-5. TRBV21-1 is deemed a pseudogene. The CDR3 extends over 15 amino acids. In DNA form, the CDR3 reads TGTGCCAGCAGCAGTACACGGCGGGGCAATCAGCCCCAGCATTTT. This gives the protein CASSSTRRGNQPQHF.

The chain couples TRBV4-2 to TRBJ2-3; TRBD2 might be the D (6 bases). V lost 2 bases and J lost 0, with 12 bases in between. Germline V gene data show CDR1 as LGHNA and CDR2 as YNFKEQ. The CDR3 is made up of 16 amino acids. CDR3 protein: CASSQTRGLSTDTQYF. CDR3 DNA sequence: TGTGCCAGCAGCCAAACCCGGGGACTTAGCACAGATACGCAGTATTTT.

This clone was detected only a few times. The chain combines TRBV7-9 with TRBJ1-2; 9 bases line up with TRBD1. CDR1 and CDR2 (germline): SEHNR, FQNEAQ (reference sequence). CDR3 length: 15 residues. The V segment lost 3 bases and the J segment 6 bases; nucleotides outside the gene matches: 8. The CDR3 DNA reads TGTGCCAGCAGCTTTATGGGACAGGGAAGTAATGGCTACACCTTC. Residues: CASSFMGQGSNGYTF.

This clone appeared a few times. This chain uses TRBV11-3 with TRBJ1-1; no definite D call. Germline CDR1 reads SGHNT; CDR2 reads YENEEA. With 2 bases removed from V and 5 bases from J, the gap between germline ends came to 12 bases. CDR3 length equals 14 residues. The CDR3 sequence is CASSLLSRLTEAFF. DNA of the CDR3: TGTGCCAGCAGCTTATTATCTCGTCTGACTGAAGCTTTCTTT.

CDR3 DNA: TGTGCCAGCAGACCTAGCGGGACAGATACGCAGTATTTT. Amino acids: CASRPSGTDTQYF. V and J are TRBV7-2 and TRBJ2-3; 8 bases line up with TRBD2. The CDR3 has 13 residues. The V gene's germline CDR1 is SGHTA and CDR2 FQGNSA. V shed 6 bases, J shed 3 bases, and the junction held 2 bases outside the gene matches.

This chain links TRBV7-9 with TRBJ2-2; D possibly corresponds to TRBD1 (6 bases). The CDR3 length is 16 residues. Germline CDR1 and CDR2: SEHNR and FQNEAQ (reference sequence). V lost 5 bases and J lost 2, with 15 bases in between. DNA of the CDR3: TGTGCCAGCAGCACCAACAGGGAGAGAAACACCGGGGAGCTGTTTTTT. It specifies CASSTNRERNTGELFF.